The entry below describes one TCR beta chain. Its antigen is currently unknown. The method was immunoSEQ multiplex PCR; TCRdb's version includes in-frame clones alone and lacks a portion of them. The sample records over 100,000 clones, about 88% being singletons. This specimen comes from a study of T cell responses to AZD1222 COVID-19 vaccine. The wider study: The study pooled second doses at about 4 or about 12 weeks. Regarding the study as a whole: Donors skewed white British and female; clonal diversity was possibly underestimated. Seropositive status at baseline applied to only a handful of AZD1222 recipients. Of spike-specific TCRs, nearly half reportedly target regions left unmutated in variants.

The CDR3 has 15 amino acids. Germline V lookup: CDR1 SGHTA, CDR2 FQGNSA. Between the trimmed V and J ends, which lost 1 base and 4 bases, there was a span of 13 bases. The V call is TRBV7-2, the J call TRBJ1-2; possible D gene TRBD1, 6 bases. This specimen consisted of peripheral blood, obtained on day 0 of AZD1222 vaccination. This TCR came from an adult in good health. The CDR3 spells CASSLEQGGGYGYTF. In DNA form, the CDR3 reads TGTGCCAGCAGCTTAGAACAGGGAGGGGGCTATGGCTACACCTTC. The entire variable domain, with the rest obtained from reference TRBV7-2 and TRBJ1-2, is as follows: GAGVSQSPSNKVTEKGKDVELRCDPISGHTALYWYRQSLGQGLEFLIYFQGNSAPDKSGLPSDRFSAERTGGSVSTLTIQRTQQEDSAVYLCASSLEQGGGYGYTFGSGTRLTVV.